Listed below are T cell receptor beta chains from one sample, sequenced in a study of post-analysis software for immune sequencing data. Using its own MiXCR run on the PCR reads, TCRdb lists one record per CDR3 protein. Of a few hundred thousand distinct CDR3 sequences in the sample, about 40% were seen once. Sample: blood. Receptors were obtained from a girl aged 2 to 9 with multiple sclerosis. Each CDR3 is given with its conserved first and last residue. Each record gives: V gene, J gene, D gene, clone size, CDR3 protein, CDR3 DNA. A D gene is named only where the DNA matches it firmly. A clone size is listed for some rows: how often the clone was seen (once, few, many), or a class if it is expanded.

v_gene: TRBV20-1
j_gene: TRBJ2-7
d_gene: .
abundance: .
CDR3aa: CSARDPGFEQYF
CDR3nt: TGCAGTGCTAGAGATCCGGGGTTCGAGCAGTACTTC

v_gene: TRBV25-1
j_gene: TRBJ2-7
d_gene: TRBD1
abundance: many
CDR3aa: CASSDGGHGTVTYEQYF
CDR3nt: TGTGCCAGCAGTGATGGGGGCCACGGGACAGTAACCTACGAGCAGTACTTC

v_gene: TRBV7-8
j_gene: TRBJ1-2
d_gene: TRBD1
abundance: .
CDR3aa: CASSTEDRGKGYTF
CDR3nt: TGTGCCAGCAGCACCGAGGACAGGGGAAAAGGCTACACCTTC

v_gene: TRBV9
j_gene: TRBJ2-3
d_gene: TRBD1
abundance: .
CDR3aa: CASSFRTGGGTDTQYF
CDR3nt: TGTGCCAGCAGCTTTCGGACAGGGGGTGGCACAGATACGCAGTATTTT

v_gene: TRBV20-1
j_gene: TRBJ2-3
d_gene: .
abundance: few
CDR3aa: CSARDGGTTDTQYF
CDR3nt: TGCAGTGCTAGAGATGGGGGGACCACAGATACGCAGTATTTT

v_gene: TRBV7-2
j_gene: TRBJ2-7
d_gene: TRBD1
abundance: once
CDR3aa: CASSPDRGVYEQYF
CDR3nt: TGTGCCAGCAGTCCCGACAGGGGAGTCTACGAGCAGTACTTC

v_gene: TRBV5-5
j_gene: TRBJ2-5
d_gene: .
abundance: .
CDR3aa: CASSLGTEETQYF
CDR3nt: TGTGCCAGCAGCCTTGGGACGGAAGAGACCCAGTACTTC

v_gene: TRBV5-5
j_gene: TRBJ2-7
d_gene: TRBD1
abundance: .
CDR3aa: CASSYEGTGLSYEQYF
CDR3nt: TGTGCCAGCAGCTACGAGGGGACAGGGCTCTCCTACGAGCAGTACTTC

v_gene: TRBV20-1
j_gene: TRBJ2-1
d_gene: TRBD2
abundance: .
CDR3aa: CSAPSGRNNNEQFF
CDR3nt: TGCAGTGCTCCTAGCGGGAGGAACAACAATGAGCAGTTCTTC

v_gene: TRBV15
j_gene: TRBJ2-1
d_gene: .
abundance: once
CDR3aa: CATSRDLGNLALSYNEQFF
CDR3nt: TGTGCCACCAGCAGAGATCTTGGCAATCTAGCCCTCTCCTACAATGAGCAGTTCTTC

v_gene: TRBV9
j_gene: TRBJ2-3
d_gene: TRBD1
abundance: .
CDR3aa: CASSVGQGVSDTQYF
CDR3nt: TGTGCCAGCAGCGTAGGGCAGGGGGTCTCAGATACGCAGTATTTT

v_gene: TRBV14
j_gene: TRBJ2-1
d_gene: .
abundance: .
CDR3aa: CASSDSGHRADSSYNEQFF
CDR3nt: TGTGCCAGCAGCGATTCCGGACACCGAGCGGACAGCTCCTACAATGAGCAGTTCTTC